These T cell receptor beta chains were read from a single sample in a study of blood T cell repertoires in COVID-19. Assay: immunoSEQ multiplex PCR; the TCRdb copy retains only in-frame clones and omits some. The sample holds 330,000 or so clones, around 90% seen once. Sequencing used PBMCs or T cells enriched from blood (not recorded which). Receptors originate from a woman between 25 and 40 years old who had recovered from COVID-19. The CDR3 runs from the conserved cysteine through the conserved F or W. The D gene is left open where the match is weak. Clone size is shown for a subset of rows, as once, few, many or a class of expanded clone.

size: NA
V: TRBV7-2
J: TRBJ1-2
D: TRBD1
CDR3: CASSLVGTGYLGYTF
DNA: TGTGCCAGCAGCTTAGTTGGGACAGGTTATTTGGGCTACACCTTC

size: NA
V: TRBV7-7
J: TRBJ2-5
D: NA
CDR3: CASRQLPDHGKGGRETQYF
DNA: TGTGCTAGCAGACAGTTACCCGACCACGGGAAAGGAGGTAGGGAGACCCAGTACTTC

size: NA
V: TRBV28
J: TRBJ2-4
D: NA
CDR3: CASSILAKNIQYF
DNA: TGTGCCAGCAGTATCTTAGCCAAAAACATTCAGTACTTC

size: NA
V: TRBV7-8
J: TRBJ1-3
D: NA
CDR3: CASRGQGPGNTIYF
DNA: TGTGCCAGCAGGGGTCAGGGGCCCGGAAACACCATATATTTT

size: NA
V: TRBV27
J: TRBJ1-3
D: NA
CDR3: CASSFEPPSPAGNTIYF
DNA: TGTGCCAGCAGTTTCGAGCCGCCGTCCCCCGCTGGAAACACCATATATTTT

size: NA
V: TRBV7-2
J: TRBJ1-2
D: NA
CDR3: CASSLGPPGGYTF
DNA: TGTGCCAGCAGCTTAGGCCCGCCGGGTGGCTACACCTTC

size: NA
V: TRBV28
J: TRBJ2-3
D: NA
CDR3: CASSLQEWDTQYF
DNA: TGTGCCAGCAGTTTGCAGGAATGGGATACGCAGTATTTT

size: NA
V: TRBV28
J: TRBJ1-1
D: NA
CDR3: CASRSRTVYAFF
DNA: TGTGCCAGCAGAAGCCGGACAGTCTATGCTTTCTTT

size: NA
V: TRBV2
J: TRBJ1-1
D: NA
CDR3: CASSLIKTSSQGLEAFF
DNA: TGTGCCAGCAGCCTAATAAAAACAAGTAGCCAGGGCCTTGAAGCTTTCTTT

size: NA
V: TRBV4-3
J: TRBJ2-7
D: NA
CDR3: CASSQGGTSADEQYF
DNA: TGCGCCAGCAGCCAAGGGGGGACTTCAGCCGACGAGCAGTACTTC

size: once
V: TRBV7-3
J: TRBJ2-2
D: TRBD1
CDR3: CASSFRGPGTNTGELFF
DNA: TGTGCCAGCAGCTTCAGGGGGCCAGGGACGAACACCGGGGAGCTGTTTTTT

size: NA
V: TRBV6-2/TRBV6-3
J: TRBJ2-3
D: TRBD2
CDR3: CASSHLSGGLTDTQYF
DNA: TGTGCCAGCAGTCACCTTAGCGGGGGATTAACAGATACGCAGTATTTT

size: NA
V: TRBV11-3
J: TRBJ2-5
D: NA
CDR3: CASSSWGLQQETQYF
DNA: TGTGCCAGCAGCTCATGGGGACTGCAACAAGAGACCCAGTACTTC

size: NA
V: TRBV9
J: TRBJ2-2
D: TRBD1
CDR3: CASSVGQGTNTGELFF
DNA: TGTGCCAGCAGCGTTGGACAGGGAACGAACACCGGGGAGCTGTTTTTT

size: NA
V: TRBV9
J: TRBJ1-2
D: TRBD1
CDR3: CASSASQGVYGYTF
DNA: TGTGCCAGCAGCGCGAGCCAGGGGGTCTATGGCTACACCTTC

size: NA
V: TRBV2
J: TRBJ2-7
D: TRBD2
CDR3: CASSHGTSGSIYEQYF
DNA: TGTGCCAGCAGTCATGGAACTAGCGGGAGTATATACGAGCAGTACTTC

size: NA
V: TRBV5-1
J: TRBJ1-2
D: TRBD1
CDR3: CASSLGDRNYGYTF
DNA: TGCGCCAGCAGCTTGGGGGACAGGAACTATGGCTACACCTTC

size: NA
V: TRBV27
J: TRBJ2-7
D: NA
CDR3: CASSLKRGTYEQYF
DNA: TGTGCCAGCAGTTTAAAAAGGGGGACCTACGAGCAGTACTTC

size: NA
V: TRBV5-4
J: TRBJ2-5
D: TRBD2
CDR3: CASSLPSRGGSGTQYF
DNA: TGTGCCAGCAGCTTGCCAAGTCGCGGGGGGTCCGGGACCCAGTACTTC

size: NA
V: TRBV28
J: TRBJ1-1
D: NA
CDR3: CASSSDTAEAFF
DNA: TGTGCCAGCAGCTCGGACACGGCTGAAGCTTTCTTT

size: NA
V: TRBV3-1/TRBV3-2
J: TRBJ1-2
D: NA
CDR3: CASSPTTDSYGYTF
DNA: TGTGCCAGCAGCCCTACTACAGACAGCTATGGCTACACCTTC

size: NA
V: TRBV7-3
J: TRBJ2-3
D: TRBD2
CDR3: CASSVTSGRADTQYF
DNA: TGTGCCAGCAGCGTGACTAGCGGGAGGGCTGATACGCAGTATTTT

size: NA
V: TRBV6-2/TRBV6-3
J: TRBJ2-3
D: TRBD2
CDR3: CASSTSGLGTDTQYF
DNA: TGTGCCAGCAGTACTAGCGGACTAGGCACAGATACGCAGTATTTT

size: NA
V: TRBV2
J: TRBJ1-6
D: NA
CDR3: CASSPGWDSPLHF
DNA: TGTGCCAGCAGCCCCGGGTGGGATTCACCCCTCCACTTT

size: few
V: TRBV7-9
J: TRBJ1-4
D: TRBD1
CDR3: CASSHPGQTATNEKLFF
DNA: TGTGCCAGCAGCCACCCGGGACAGACTGCAACTAATGAAAAACTGTTTTTT

size: NA
V: TRBV27
J: TRBJ2-1
D: TRBD2
CDR3: CASSLSGGLANEQFF
DNA: TGTGCCAGCAGTCTGAGCGGGGGCCTGGCGAATGAGCAGTTCTTC

size: NA
V: TRBV11-2
J: TRBJ2-1
D: NA
CDR3: CASSLGLPDGEQFF
DNA: TGTGCCAGCAGCTTGGGGCTACCAGACGGGGAGCAGTTCTTC

size: NA
V: TRBV10-3
J: TRBJ1-5
D: NA
CDR3: CAISELEGNQPQHF
DNA: TGTGCCATCAGTGAACTGGAGGGGAATCAGCCCCAGCATTTT

size: NA
V: TRBV18
J: TRBJ2-5
D: NA
CDR3: CASSLGSQETQYF
DNA: TGTGCCAGCTCTCTCGGTAGCCAGGAGACCCAGTACTTC

size: NA
V: TRBV24-1
J: TRBJ2-5
D: NA
CDR3: CATSRGAISQETQYF
DNA: TGTGCCACCAGTCGCGGGGCTATTTCCCAAGAGACCCAGTACTTC

size: NA
V: TRBV9
J: TRBJ2-1
D: TRBD2
CDR3: CASSSHPRGRVNEQFF
DNA: TGTGCCAGCAGCTCCCATCCGCGCGGGAGGGTTAATGAGCAGTTCTTC

size: NA
V: TRBV4-3
J: TRBJ2-5
D: TRBD2
CDR3: CASSQGLLSGGETQYF
DNA: TGCGCCAGCAGCCAAGGGTTGCTTTCGGGGGGAGAGACCCAGTACTTC

size: NA
V: TRBV19
J: TRBJ2-7
D: TRBD1
CDR3: CASSPGTASPYEQYF
DNA: TGTGCCAGTAGTCCCGGGACAGCATCGCCCTACGAGCAGTACTTC

size: NA
V: TRBV15
J: TRBJ2-5
D: NA
CDR3: CATSRVRGSEVETQYF
DNA: TGTGCCACCAGCAGAGTGAGGGGGAGTGAGGTGGAGACCCAGTACTTC

size: NA
V: TRBV25-1
J: TRBJ2-3
D: NA
CDR3: CASSASAGAPLTDTQYF
DNA: TGTGCCAGCAGTGCCTCGGCGGGGGCTCCTCTCACAGATACGCAGTATTTT

size: NA
V: TRBV21-1
J: TRBJ2-5
D: NA
CDR3: CASGETQYF
DNA: TGTGCCAGCGGCGAGACCCAGTACTTC

size: NA
V: TRBV7-3
J: TRBJ2-5
D: NA
CDR3: CASSLGAKETQYF
DNA: TGTGCCAGCAGCTTAGGGGCAAAAGAGACCCAGTACTTC

size: NA
V: TRBV3-1/TRBV3-2
J: TRBJ2-6
D: NA
CDR3: CASSQDRGLRGSGANVLTF
DNA: TGTGCCAGCAGCCAAGATAGGGGACTTCGGGGTTCTGGGGCCAACGTCCTGACTTTC

size: NA
V: TRBV6-5
J: TRBJ1-2
D: NA
CDR3: CASSYGFQDGYTF
DNA: TGTGCCAGCAGTTATGGGTTTCAGGATGGCTACACCTTC

size: once
V: TRBV28
J: TRBJ2-7
D: TRBD1
CDR3: CASTGQGFVEQYF
DNA: TGTGCCAGCACGGGACAGGGTTTCGTCGAGCAGTACTTC

size: NA
V: TRBV15
J: TRBJ2-7
D: NA
CDR3: CATSSQGGPYEQYF
DNA: TGTGCCACCAGCAGTCAGGGGGGACCCTACGAGCAGTACTTC

size: NA
V: TRBV10-3
J: TRBJ2-7
D: TRBD2
CDR3: CATERGSSYEQYF
DNA: TGTGCCACGGAGCGGGGGTCCTCCTACGAGCAGTACTTC

size: NA
V: TRBV3-1/TRBV3-2
J: TRBJ1-5
D: NA
CDR3: CASSQGPGVNQPQHF
DNA: TGTGCCAGCAGCCAAGGGCCAGGGGTCAACCAGCCCCAGCATTTT

size: NA
V: TRBV28
J: TRBJ1-2
D: TRBD1
CDR3: CASSLPGQGGYGYTF
DNA: TGTGCCAGCAGTTTACCCGGACAGGGGGGCTATGGCTACACCTTC

size: NA
V: TRBV19
J: TRBJ1-1
D: NA
CDR3: CATLSSGRRGRTFF
DNA: TGTGCCACCCTGAGCTCCGGTCGACGGGGTAGAACTTTCTTT

size: NA
V: TRBV11-2
J: TRBJ2-7
D: TRBD1
CDR3: CASSPGQGRYEQYF
DNA: TGTGCCAGCAGCCCAGGACAGGGACGTTACGAGCAGTACTTC

size: NA
V: TRBV28
J: TRBJ2-7
D: NA
CDR3: CASQRQIGPYEQYF
DNA: TGTGCCAGCCAGAGACAAATTGGGCCCTACGAGCAGTACTTC

size: NA
V: TRBV28
J: TRBJ1-2
D: NA
CDR3: CASSFQVWGYTF
DNA: TGTGCCAGCAGTTTTCAGGTCTGGGGCTACACCTTC

size: NA
V: TRBV30
J: TRBJ2-5
D: TRBD1
CDR3: CAWTGGQKTQYF
DNA: TGTGCCTGGACAGGGGGCCAAAAGACCCAGTACTTC

size: NA
V: TRBV3-1/TRBV3-2
J: TRBJ1-1
D: NA
CDR3: CASSHAGVAGDTEAFF
DNA: TGTGCCAGCAGCCATGCTGGGGTAGCCGGGGACACTGAAGCTTTCTTT

size: NA
V: TRBV24-1
J: TRBJ2-2
D: NA
CDR3: CATSSRDGELFF
DNA: TGTGCCACCAGTAGCAGGGACGGGGAGCTGTTTTTT

size: NA
V: TRBV5-1
J: TRBJ2-3
D: NA
CDR3: CASSSGLTSDTQYF
DNA: TGCGCCAGCAGTTCCGGACTGACTTCAGATACGCAGTATTTT

size: NA
V: TRBV6-2/TRBV6-3
J: TRBJ2-7
D: TRBD2
CDR3: CASSYPIGTSRTYEQYF
DNA: TGTGCCAGCAGTTACCCTATAGGGACTAGCAGGACCTACGAGCAGTACTTC

size: NA
V: TRBV9
J: TRBJ2-1
D: NA
CDR3: CASSVAGGAIGNEQFF
DNA: TGTGCCAGCAGCGTAGCTGGGGGGGCTATCGGCAATGAGCAGTTCTTC

size: NA
V: TRBV7-9
J: TRBJ2-1
D: NA
CDR3: CASSPPTGQPMDDEQFF
DNA: TGTGCCAGCAGCCCCCCGACAGGCCAACCAATGGACGATGAGCAGTTCTTC